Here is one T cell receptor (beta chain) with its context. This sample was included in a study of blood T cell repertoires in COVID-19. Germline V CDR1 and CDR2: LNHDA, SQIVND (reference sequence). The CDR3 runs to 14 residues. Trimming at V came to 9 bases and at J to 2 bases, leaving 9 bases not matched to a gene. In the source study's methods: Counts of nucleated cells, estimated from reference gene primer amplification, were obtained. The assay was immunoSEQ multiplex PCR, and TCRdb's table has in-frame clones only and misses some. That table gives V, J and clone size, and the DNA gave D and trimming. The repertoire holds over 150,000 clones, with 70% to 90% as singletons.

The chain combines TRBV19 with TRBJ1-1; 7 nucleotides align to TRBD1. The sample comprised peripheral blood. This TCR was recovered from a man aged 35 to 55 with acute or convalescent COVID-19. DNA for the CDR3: TGTGCCAGCGTCCGAGACAGGGTAAACACTGAAGCTTTCTTT. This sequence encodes CASVRDRVNTEAFF.